The clone carrying this T cell receptor beta chain was counted a few times. Its antigen is as yet unknown. The entry originates in a study of T cells after yellow fever vaccination. Across the whole study: In the case of low-cell-number fractions, SMART-Seq v4 Ultra Low Input was used for preparation. Study results and caveats: It was the secondary response that reached its peak faster, day 5 versus 15, but it was weaker. Of the clonotypes, a small share occurred in both CD4 and CD8 compartments.

The study made its TCR cDNA through 5'RACE template switching. That step introduced a universal primer site along with UMIs. Each CDR3 protein gets one entry after TCRdb re-called the 5' RACE reads with MiXCR. The data contain 400,000 to 650,000 distinct CDR3 sequences, just over 20% of them singletons. The sample here was PBMCs, taken roughly 20 days after the first yellow fever vaccination. This receptor was taken from a man between 18 and 29 years old who received the YFV17D yellow fever vaccine.

The CDR3 DNA reads as TGTGCTAGTGGTCCTGGGGTAGCGGGGGCAACGGGGAATGAGCAGTTCTTC. Its translation is CASGPGVAGATGNEQFF. The chain employs TRBV12-5 and TRBJ2-1; 9 bases align to TRBD2. This CDR3 spans 17 amino acids. Germline V gene data show CDR1 as LGHNT and CDR2 as FRNRAP. V lost 5 bases, J lost 7 bases, and 15 bases stayed unmatched.